Listed below are T cell receptor beta chains from one sample, sequenced in a study of vaccination effects on CD4 cells after COVID-19. Profiling relied on immunoSEQ multiplex PCR, and the TCRdb table lists in-frame clones only, not all of them. Seen here are some 52,000 clones, more than 70% observed once, and the top ten hold approximately 6%. These receptors' targets are unknown. The material sequenced was CD4+ T cells from PBMCs cultured with HCoV-OC43 spike peptides, taken before COVID-19 vaccination. Every receptor here comes from a human donor who received a COVID-19 vaccine. Both conserved end residues are part of each CDR3. A D gene is named only where the DNA matches it firmly. Some rows have no size entry. The others give once, few or many, or a class for an expanded clone.

D gene: NA; V gene: TRBV30; J gene: TRBJ2-3; clone size: few; CDR3 DNA: TGTGCCTGGAGTGTACCCTTACGAGATACGCAGTATTTT; CDR3 protein: CAWSVPLRDTQYF
D gene: NA; V gene: TRBV28; J gene: TRBJ1-3; clone size: NA; CDR3 DNA: TGTGCCAGCAGTTCCCTCCCTCCCTCTGGAAACACCATATATTTT; CDR3 protein: CASSSLPPSGNTIYF
D gene: NA; V gene: TRBV20-1; J gene: TRBJ1-1; clone size: NA; CDR3 DNA: TGCAGTGCTAGCTACACTGAAGCTTTCTTT; CDR3 protein: CSASYTEAFF
D gene: NA; V gene: TRBV6-5; J gene: TRBJ1-1; clone size: NA; CDR3 DNA: TGTGCCAGCAGGCCAGGTGTGAACACTGAAGCTTTCTTT; CDR3 protein: CASRPGVNTEAFF
D gene: TRBD2; V gene: TRBV2; J gene: TRBJ2-2; clone size: few; CDR3 DNA: TGTGCCAGCAGTCGGACTAGCGGGGCCACCGGGGAGCTGTTTTTT; CDR3 protein: CASSRTSGATGELFF
D gene: NA; V gene: TRBV5-6; J gene: TRBJ2-3; clone size: NA; CDR3 DNA: TGTGCCAGCAGCTTGGGTTCGTGGGGGCCCTCATCTGATACGCAGTATTTT; CDR3 protein: CASSLGSWGPSSDTQYF
D gene: NA; V gene: TRBV12-5; J gene: TRBJ1-2; clone size: few; CDR3 DNA: TGTGCTAGTGGTTTGGTTGGCTATGGCTACACCTTC; CDR3 protein: CASGLVGYGYTF
D gene: NA; V gene: TRBV11-2; J gene: TRBJ1-5; clone size: NA; CDR3 DNA: TGTGCCAGCAGCTTAGGGGGGGGGTTAGGCAATCAGCCCCAGCATTTT; CDR3 protein: CASSLGGGLGNQPQHF
D gene: NA; V gene: TRBV5-1; J gene: TRBJ2-1; clone size: NA; CDR3 DNA: TGCGCCAGCAGCGATAATGGTGGGGCAGGGGTTGATGAGCAGTTCTTC; CDR3 protein: CASSDNGGAGVDEQFF
D gene: TRBD1; V gene: TRBV5-5; J gene: TRBJ2-1; clone size: NA; CDR3 DNA: TGTGCCAGCAGCGCGGACAGGGCCTACAATGAGCAGTTCTTC; CDR3 protein: CASSADRAYNEQFF
D gene: NA; V gene: TRBV19; J gene: TRBJ1-4; clone size: NA; CDR3 DNA: TGTGCCAGTAGTATTGCGGAGGGCGGTGGTGAAAAACTGTTTTTT; CDR3 protein: CASSIAEGGGEKLFF
D gene: TRBD2; V gene: TRBV10-2; J gene: TRBJ2-5; clone size: NA; CDR3 DNA: TGCGCCAGCAGTGAATCCGGACTAGCCGAGACCCAGTACTTC; CDR3 protein: CASSESGLAETQYF
D gene: NA; V gene: TRBV18; J gene: TRBJ1-3; clone size: NA; CDR3 DNA: TGTGCCAGCTCACAGGGAACAGGGCGCTCTGGAAACACCATATATTTT; CDR3 protein: CASSQGTGRSGNTIYF
D gene: TRBD1; V gene: TRBV5-1; J gene: TRBJ2-2; clone size: NA; CDR3 DNA: TGCGCCAGCAGCTCAACAGGGGGTGTAAACACCGGGGAGCTGTTTTTT; CDR3 protein: CASSSTGGVNTGELFF
D gene: TRBD2; V gene: TRBV15; J gene: TRBJ2-2; clone size: once; CDR3 DNA: TGTGCCACCAGCAGAGGCGAGGGGCGGGGGGCAGGTAGCACCGGGGAGCTGTTTTTT; CDR3 protein: CATSRGEGRGAGSTGELFF
D gene: NA; V gene: TRBV6-5; J gene: TRBJ2-2; clone size: NA; CDR3 DNA: TGTGCCAGCAGTCCCCTGTTAGACGCCGGGGAGCTGTTTTTT; CDR3 protein: CASSPLLDAGELFF
D gene: NA; V gene: TRBV4-1; J gene: TRBJ2-2; clone size: NA; CDR3 DNA: TGCGCCAGCAGCCAAGCTCAAGGCAGGGTAGGCTTGAACACCGGGGAGCTGTTTTTT; CDR3 protein: CASSQAQGRVGLNTGELFF
D gene: NA; V gene: TRBV11-2; J gene: TRBJ1-6; clone size: NA; CDR3 DNA: TGTGCCAGCAGGAGTGGCAGGGAGAATTCACCCCTCCACTTT; CDR3 protein: CASRSGRENSPLHF
D gene: TRBD1; V gene: TRBV2; J gene: TRBJ2-3; clone size: NA; CDR3 DNA: TGTGCCAGCAGTCGGACAGGCGGCACAGATACGCAGTATTTT; CDR3 protein: CASSRTGGTDTQYF
D gene: NA; V gene: TRBV10-3; J gene: TRBJ2-5; clone size: NA; CDR3 DNA: TGTGCCATCAGTGAGTGGGGAAGCGAGGAGACCCAGTACTTC; CDR3 protein: CAISEWGSEETQYF
D gene: NA; V gene: TRBV14; J gene: TRBJ1-6; clone size: NA; CDR3 DNA: TGTGCCAGCAGCCAAGAGTTGCGGGGTTCACCCCTCCACTTT; CDR3 protein: CASSQELRGSPLHF
D gene: NA; V gene: TRBV5-6; J gene: TRBJ1-2; clone size: few; CDR3 DNA: TGTGCCAGCAGCCCCTGGGCAGGGCGGAATGGCTACACCTTC; CDR3 protein: CASSPWAGRNGYTF
D gene: TRBD1; V gene: TRBV6-5; J gene: TRBJ1-2; clone size: few; CDR3 DNA: TGTGCCAGCAGGACCGGGGACAGGGATGCCACCTTC; CDR3 protein: CASRTGDRDATF
D gene: TRBD1; V gene: TRBV4-1; J gene: TRBJ2-4; clone size: NA; CDR3 DNA: TGCGCCAGCAGCCGCGAAACCGGGACAGGGTGGAACATTCAGTACTTC; CDR3 protein: CASSRETGTGWNIQYF
D gene: TRBD1; V gene: TRBV5-8; J gene: TRBJ2-3; clone size: few; CDR3 DNA: TGTGCCAGCAGCTTACTCCCGGGACAGGGCACAGATACGCAGTATTTT; CDR3 protein: CASSLLPGQGTDTQYF
D gene: TRBD1; V gene: TRBV27; J gene: TRBJ2-5; clone size: NA; CDR3 DNA: TGTGCCAGCAGTTTCGACAGGGAAGAGACCCAGTACTTC; CDR3 protein: CASSFDREETQYF
D gene: NA; V gene: TRBV7-9; J gene: TRBJ1-4; clone size: NA; CDR3 DNA: TGTGCCGGACGGGGGGCCGCTAATGAAAAACTGTTTTTT; CDR3 protein: CAGRGAANEKLFF
D gene: TRBD1; V gene: TRBV6-1; J gene: TRBJ2-2; clone size: NA; CDR3 DNA: TGTGCCAGCAGTGGCCGGGACAGGGGGACTATAGGGGAGCTGTTTTTT; CDR3 protein: CASSGRDRGTIGELFF
D gene: TRBD2; V gene: TRBV7-8; J gene: TRBJ2-5; clone size: NA; CDR3 DNA: TGTGCCAGCAGCCCAGGGACTAGCGGGGTACCGAGGACCCAGTACTTC; CDR3 protein: CASSPGTSGVPRTQYF
D gene: TRBD2; V gene: TRBV6-6; J gene: TRBJ2-2; clone size: few; CDR3 DNA: TGTGCCAGCAAAGCGGGGGAGAACACCGGGGAGCTGTTTTTT; CDR3 protein: CASKAGENTGELFF
D gene: NA; V gene: TRBV10-3; J gene: TRBJ2-1; clone size: NA; CDR3 DNA: TGTGCCATCAGTGGCGTAGGTTCTAGGAAGCAGTTCTTC; CDR3 protein: CAISGVGSRKQFF
D gene: TRBD1; V gene: TRBV6-5; J gene: TRBJ1-4; clone size: NA; CDR3 DNA: TGTGCCAGCAAGAGACAGGGGGTAACTAATGAAAAACTGTTTTTT; CDR3 protein: CASKRQGVTNEKLFF
D gene: NA; V gene: TRBV5-1; J gene: TRBJ1-3; clone size: few; CDR3 DNA: TGCGCCAGCAGCTTGGGCTCTGGAAACACCATATATTTT; CDR3 protein: CASSLGSGNTIYF
D gene: TRBD1; V gene: TRBV5-1; J gene: TRBJ1-3; clone size: NA; CDR3 DNA: TGCGCCAGCAGCCGGGACAGTGGAAACACCATATATTTT; CDR3 protein: CASSRDSGNTIYF
D gene: NA; V gene: TRBV3-1/TRBV3-2; J gene: TRBJ1-2; clone size: NA; CDR3 DNA: TGTGCCAGCAGCCCAGGACCCACCCCGGGCTACACCTTC; CDR3 protein: CASSPGPTPGYTF
D gene: NA; V gene: TRBV5-8; J gene: TRBJ1-1; clone size: NA; CDR3 DNA: TGTGCCAGCCCAGCGAGGGACTTTGGCACTGAAGCTTTCTTT; CDR3 protein: CASPARDFGTEAFF
D gene: NA; V gene: TRBV5-4; J gene: TRBJ2-1; clone size: NA; CDR3 DNA: TGTGCCAGCAGCTCTGCAGACAGAACATACAATGAGCAGTTCTTC; CDR3 protein: CASSSADRTYNEQFF